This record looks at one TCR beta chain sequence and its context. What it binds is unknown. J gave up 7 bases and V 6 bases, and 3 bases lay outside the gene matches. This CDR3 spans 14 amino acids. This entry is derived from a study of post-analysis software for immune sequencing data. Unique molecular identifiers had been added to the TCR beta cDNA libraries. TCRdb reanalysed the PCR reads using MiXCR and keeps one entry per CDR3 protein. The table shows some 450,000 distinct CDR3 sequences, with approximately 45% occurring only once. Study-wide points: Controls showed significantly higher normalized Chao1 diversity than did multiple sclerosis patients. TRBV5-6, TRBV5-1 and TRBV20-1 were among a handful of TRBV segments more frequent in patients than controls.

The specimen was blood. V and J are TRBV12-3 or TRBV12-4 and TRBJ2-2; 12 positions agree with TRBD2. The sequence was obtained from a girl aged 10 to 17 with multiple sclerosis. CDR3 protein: CASRGLAGGGELFF. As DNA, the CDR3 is TGTGCCAGCAGGGGACTAGCGGGCGGCGGGGAGCTGTTTTTT.